This entry lists 2 T cell receptor beta chains sequenced from one sample in a study of blood T cell repertoires in COVID-19. Clones were read by immunoSEQ multiplex PCR, and TCRdb kept only the in-frame ones, dropping some. Of 140,000 or so clones in the sample, 85% to 90% were seen once. The sequenced material came from peripheral blood. These receptors were obtained from a woman of 80 years or more with acute or convalescent COVID-19.

V and J are TRBV12-3 or TRBV12-4 and TRBJ1-5; 7 nucleotides line up with TRBD1. The CDR3 extends over 13 amino acids. The ends lost 9 bases at V and 4 bases at J; junction bases unmatched: 6. Here the CDR3 DNA reads TGTGCCAGTTCGAGGGGGCCTAATCAGCCCCAGCATTTT. It specifies CASSRGPNQPQHF.

This chain links TRBV5-1 with TRBJ1-2; TRBD1 matches 7 bases. This CDR3 is built from 15 residues. V gave up 3 bases and J gave up 1 base; unmatched junction bases: 6. Looked up from germline, CDR1 is SGHRS and CDR2 is YFSETQ. The CDR3 bases are TGCGCCAGCAGCTCGGGGACAGTCCTTAACTATGGCTACACCTTC. Translating gives CASSSGTVLNYGYTF.